The entry below describes one TCR beta chain. Using the 5' RACE reads, TCRdb records one entry per CDR3 protein without DNA. The repertoire shows 500,000 or so distinct CDR3 sequences; the top ten hold around 3.3%. The data stem from a study of T cells expressing NK-cell markers. The CDR3 totals 12 residues. CDR1 and CDR2 from the germline V gene are SNHLY and FYNNEI. The sample was blood T cells: a sorted CD56 or NKG2C T cell subset, CD4+ or CD8+ T cells, or bulk PBMC T cells (not recorded which). The J gene is TRBJ1-1, the V gene TRBV2. The receptor was derived from a man between 18 and 29 years old in good health. This CDR3 reads CASSGHGAEAFF.